This TCR beta chain was identified in a study of cytomegalovirus exposure and HLA in healthy donors (TCRdb year 2017). For context, the study as a whole: According to a later analysis, the 120 or so validation repertoires were produced on the same platform as the approximately 620 repertoires of the first cohort. The study aimed to test whether signatures of past pathogen exposure could be identified by cataloging public T cell receptors. The study combined high-throughput TCR immunosequencing, statistical association of individual TCRs with disease status, and machine learning to predict cytomegalovirus infection status. In addition to the first cohort of about 650 subjects, a separate validation cohort of approximately 130 different subjects was used.

The library was generated by the immunoSEQ multiplex PCR assay. The study's own analysis went as follows. To diagnose cytomegalovirus status from the catalog of TCR beta chain sequences, a statistical classification framework was built. Here the immuneACCESS table is served through TCRdb, limited to in-frame sequences with V and J called. Missing clones are a known gap in these copies; in checked studies unresolved V genes cover under half, and the rest lacks a known reason. V and J calls and clone size are those listed in that table; D and trimming were worked out from the DNA. A total of about 360,000 clones appear in this sample, about nine tenths of them only once. Under 0.95% of the sample is taken by the ten largest. The donors were included in the validation cohort of 130 or so subjects, a group kept apart from the approximately 700-subject first cohort. About this clone itself: Its cognate antigen has yet to be identified. The sample holds no much larger clone one base away, and base qualities are not on file.

The germline V and J ends show losses of 3 bases and 5 bases respectively, and no gene match explains 4 bases of the junction. The germline V gene gives CDR1 as SGHRS and CDR2 as YFSETQ. The CDR3 numbers 15 residues from cysteine through phenylalanine. Kept here is only the CDR3 DNA, which spans 45 bases and is read in frame from base 1. Study-wide findings and limitations: Cytomegalovirus status was reported to be diagnosed by the classifier with high specificity and sensitivity in both the original and validation cohorts. A later analysis had no HLA typing for the validation cohort, so co-occurrence there was scored across all 120 repertoires. The authors suggested that the approach could potentially be extended to other disease states and immunological phenotypes. Across donors, most TCR sequences were observed very rarely, whereas some public TCRs were present in many individuals. Three of the identified cytomegalovirus-associated TCR beta chains were confirmed in vitro to be specific for cytomegalovirus antigens. A later analysis found that TCRs clustered in the first cohort also tended to co-occur in the roughly 120 validation repertoires, with 90% to 95% of cluster scores above 0. A total of about 180 TCR beta chains were listed by the study as associated with cytomegalovirus.

The sequence was obtained from a woman under 30 in good health and CMV-seronegative. The source material was PBMCs. Recombination joined TRBV5-1 with TRBJ2-3, with 12 middle bases fitting TRBD1. The nucleotides are TGCGCCAGCAGCTGGGGACAGGGGGCGGGAGATACGCAGTATTTT. The translation is CASSWGQGAGDTQYF.